Presented here are 9 T cell receptor beta chains from one specimen sequenced in a study of neurological immune-mediated disorders. TCRdb reanalysed the 5' RACE reads using MiXCR and keeps one entry per CDR3 protein. The table records roughly 70,000 distinct CDR3 sequences, about 4.2% of them present only once. Source material: PBMCs. The receptors shown here come from a man aged 25 to 40 with multiple sclerosis.

Ten or more counts support this clonotype. The V gene is TRBV12-3 or TRBV12-4, the J gene TRBJ1-5; tentative D call: TRBD1 (5 bases). V was cut by 5 bases and J by 2 bases, with 25 bases left in between. There are 19 residues in the CDR3. The CDR3 DNA reads as TGTGCCAGCAGTGGGGCCCGGGGGGGGGATATTATCGGCAATCAGCCCCAGCATTTT. This sequence encodes CASSGARGGDIIGNQPQHF.

This clonotype was seen a few times. The J gene is TRBJ2-2, the V gene TRBV3-1, with D possibly TRBD2 on 7 matching bases. Between the trimmed V and J ends, which lost 4 bases and 4 bases, there was a span of 13 bases. CDR1 and CDR2 (germline): LGHDT, YNNKEL (reference sequence). This CDR3 spans 15 amino acids. The CDR3 spells CASSLRGRGTGELFF. In nucleotides, the CDR3 is TGTGCCAGCAGCCTGCGGGGGCGCGGCACCGGGGAGCTGTTTTTT.

The table lists this clonotype with many counts. CDR3 nucleotides: TGTGCCAGCAGCGAAACCGGGACAGGGTCCTACGAGCAGTACTTC. It encodes CASSETGTGSYEQYF. The genes are TRBV7-6 and TRBJ2-7; 9 bases map to TRBD1. The germline V gene has CDR1 SGHVS and CDR2 FNYEAQ. This CDR3 spans 15 amino acids. J was trimmed by 1 base and V by 5 bases; bases with no gene match: 6.

This clonotype was seen many times. The chain is built from TRBV6-2 or TRBV6-3 and TRBJ1-5; maybe TRBD1 (5 bases). Germline-derived CDR1 and CDR2 are MNHEY and SVGEGT. V was pared by 6 bases and J by 3 bases, with 12 bases between. The CDR3 is made up of 14 amino acids. CDR3 nucleotides: TGTGCCAGCAGCCTCGGGACGGACAATCAGCCCCAGCATTTT. Amino acid sequence: CASSLGTDNQPQHF.

This clonotype was seen many times. This chain connects TRBV7-8 to TRBJ2-5; 8 nucleotides agree with TRBD2. V gave up 3 bases and J gave up 5 bases; unmatched junction bases: 11. This CDR3 has 16 amino acids. Per the germline V gene, CDR1 is SGHVS and CDR2 is FQNEAQ. The CDR3 loop reads CASSFVSGGSSETQYF. The CDR3 DNA is TGTGCCAGCAGCTTCGTGAGCGGGGGATCCTCGGAGACCCAGTACTTC.

Ten or more counts support this clonotype. The J gene is TRBJ2-7, the V gene TRBV4-1, with 7 bases matching TRBD1. This CDR3 is built from 17 residues. V shed 0 bases and J 2 bases; nucleotides not matched to a gene: 10. The germline V gene encodes CDR1 MGHRA and CDR2 YSYEKL. CDR3 loop: CASSQDLRTGRTYEQYF. CDR3 nucleotide sequence: TGCGCCAGCAGCCAAGACCTACGGACAGGCCGTACCTACGAGCAGTACTTC.

This clonotype came up many times. The rearrangement uses TRBV5-1 and TRBJ2-7; 9 bases agree with TRBD2. V dropped 0 bases and J dropped 2; count of bases not matched to a gene: 3. The CDR3 contains 15 residues. Germline CDR1 SGHRS, CDR2 YFSETQ. DNA of the CDR3: TGCGCCAGCAGCTTGGACGGCGGGGGGGCCTACGAGCAGTACTTC. Protein: CASSLDGGGAYEQYF.

Ten or more counts support this clonotype. CDR3 sequence: CASSSQGDYGYTF. CDR3 DNA sequence: TGTGCCAGCAGCTCACAGGGGGACTATGGCTACACCTTC. The chain couples TRBV12-3 or TRBV12-4 to TRBJ1-2, with 8 nucleotides matching TRBD1. CDR3 length equals 13 residues. The V and J ends lost 6 bases and 3 bases, in that order; junction bases with no gene match: 3.

This clonotype has a count of ten or more. The rearrangement uses TRBV20-1 and TRBJ2-7, with 9 bases aligning to TRBD1. The CDR3 has 14 residues. Per germline, CDR1 DFQATT and CDR2 SNEGSKA (reference sequence). V shed 3 bases and J 0 bases; nucleotides not matched to a gene: 3. CDR3 amino acids: CSAREGQGSYEQYF. The CDR3 DNA follows: TGCAGTGCTAGGGAGGGACAGGGCTCCTACGAGCAGTACTTC.